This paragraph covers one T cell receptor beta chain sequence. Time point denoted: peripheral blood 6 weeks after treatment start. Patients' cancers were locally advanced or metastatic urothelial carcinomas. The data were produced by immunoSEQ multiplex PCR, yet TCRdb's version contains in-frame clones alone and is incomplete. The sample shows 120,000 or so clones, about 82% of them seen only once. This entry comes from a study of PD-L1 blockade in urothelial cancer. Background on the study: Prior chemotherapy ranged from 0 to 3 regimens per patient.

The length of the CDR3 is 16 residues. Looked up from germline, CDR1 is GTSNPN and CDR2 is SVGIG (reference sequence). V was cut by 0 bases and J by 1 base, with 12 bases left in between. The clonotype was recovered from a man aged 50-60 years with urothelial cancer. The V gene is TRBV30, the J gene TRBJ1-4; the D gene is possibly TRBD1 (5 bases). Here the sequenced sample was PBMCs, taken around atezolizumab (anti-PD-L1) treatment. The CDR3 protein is CAWSVNRQLTNEKLFF. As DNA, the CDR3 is TGTGCCTGGAGTGTAAACAGGCAATTAACTAATGAAAAACTGTTTTTT.